This TCR beta chain was documented in a study of blood T cell repertoires in COVID-19. Across the study: Both acute and convalescent COVID-19 samples were obtained from the United States, Italy and Spain. In each case, the material was cDNA or gDNA derived from T cells, B-cell-depleted T cells, or PBMCs.

V shed 4 bases and J shed 2 bases, with 11 bases lying between them. There are 14 residues in the CDR3. Germline CDR1 is SGHRS and CDR2 is YFSETQ. Per the authors' pipeline: The assay estimated nucleated cells by amplifying reference gene primers. Clones were read by immunoSEQ multiplex PCR, and TCRdb kept only the in-frame ones, dropping some. V and J calls and clone size are given by that table; D and trimming were obtained from the DNA. The sample lists around 45,000 clones; roughly 89% were seen once. Sequenced sample: peripheral blood. J is TRBJ2-3 and V is TRBV5-1; D is perhaps TRBD1 (6 bases). The receptor comes from an elderly man with acute or convalescent COVID-19. The CDR3 DNA reads TGCGCCAGCAGCCCTAGGACAGCCACAGATACGCAGTATTTT. Amino acid sequence: CASSPRTATDTQYF.